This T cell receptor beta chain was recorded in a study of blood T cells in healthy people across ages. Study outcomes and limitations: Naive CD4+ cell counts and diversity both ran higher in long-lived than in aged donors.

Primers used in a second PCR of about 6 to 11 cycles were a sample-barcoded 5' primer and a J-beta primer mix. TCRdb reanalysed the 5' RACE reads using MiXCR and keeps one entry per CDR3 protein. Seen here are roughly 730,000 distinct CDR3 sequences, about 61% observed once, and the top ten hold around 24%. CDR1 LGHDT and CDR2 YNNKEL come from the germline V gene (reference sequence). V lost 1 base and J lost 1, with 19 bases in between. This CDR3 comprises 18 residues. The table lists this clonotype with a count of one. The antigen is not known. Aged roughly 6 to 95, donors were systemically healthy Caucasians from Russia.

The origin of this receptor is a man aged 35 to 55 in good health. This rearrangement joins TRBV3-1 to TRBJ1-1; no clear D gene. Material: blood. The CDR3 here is CASSQVWTLGAKNTEAFF. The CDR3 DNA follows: TGTGCCAGCAGCCAAGTTTGGACCCTAGGAGCGAAGAACACTGAAGCTTTCTTT.